A single sample is the source of the 25 T cell receptor beta chains below, sequenced in a study of regulatory T cells in long-lasting Graves disease (dated by TCRdb to about 2021). Reading the label with the study, this specimen's time point is: newly diagnosed GD, antithyroid drugs for less than 3 months. For both TCR sequencing and RNA sequencing, RNA was extracted from PBMCs in TRIzol. To prepare the library, multiplex PCR was applied. TCRdb lists the instrument as Illumina HiSeq 4000. iRepertoire HTBI primers and Arm-PCR amplification of CDR3 regions were used to construct TCR beta libraries. In-frame beta chains were kept once TCRdb had trimmed the public reads at Q25 with fastp and called clones with MiXCR. Rows are unified per CDR3 protein, each entry keeping the most common DNA and genes. The sample contains about 620,000 distinct CDR3 sequences, 15% to 20% of them found a single time. The ten largest clones represent 15% to 20% of the sample.

Another study also made use of these data, one on T cells in Graves' hyperthyroidism and ophthalmopathy.

The starting material was peripheral blood mononuclear cells (PBMCs), obtained at new diagnosis, from a patient treated with antithyroid drugs. The source is a woman aged 25-40 years with Graves disease. Donor details come from another sample of the same person, matched by shared clones.

This clonotype has only a few counts. The rearrangement uses TRBV6-2 or TRBV6-3 and TRBJ2-7; D call uncertain. The CDR3 covers 14 residues. V was shortened by 0 bases and J by 4 bases, with 10 bases between the two germline ends. CDR1 and CDR2 (germline): MNHEY, SVGEGT. For the CDR3, the DNA is TGTGCCAGCAGTTACTCGATCGGCGCGTACGAGCAGTACTTC. Its translation is CASSYSIGAYEQYF.

To note about this clonotype: A much larger clone lies a single base off, so this may be a read error. The J gene is TRBJ2-3, the V gene TRBV16; no clear D gene. Per the germline V gene, CDR1 is KGHSY and CDR2 is FQNENV. The CDR3 extends over 12 amino acids. CDR3 residues: CASSPYPDMQYF. The CDR3 DNA follows: TGTGCCAGCAGCCCATATCCAGATATGCAGTATTTT.

This clonotype was recorded many times. The chain uses TRBV28 and TRBJ2-1, with unresolved D. CDR3 length: 16 residues. The V gene lost 4 bases and the J gene lost 2 bases, with 15 bases spanning the gap. Germline-derived CDR1 and CDR2 are MDHEN and SYDVKM. The CDR3 spells CASSSPWARTYNEQFF. In nucleotides, the CDR3 is TGTGCCAGCAGTTCCCCCTGGGCCCGGACCTACAATGAGCAGTTCTTC.

The rearrangement links TRBV7-9 to TRBJ1-6, with 9 bases aligning to TRBD1. Germline CDR1 reads SEHNR; CDR2 reads FQNEAQ (reference sequence). The CDR3 runs to 15 residues. Unmatched junction bases numbered 6, after V lost 5 bases and J lost 7 bases. The CDR3 loop is CASSPGQGLNSPLHF. The CDR3 DNA follows: TGTGCCAGCAGCCCAGGACAGGGGTTGAATTCACCCCTCCACTTT.

This clonotype was seen at least ten times. V usage is TRBV7-9 and J usage is TRBJ1-5; possibly TRBD1 for D (5 bases). Per the germline V gene, CDR1 is SEHNR and CDR2 is FQNEAQ (reference sequence). CDR3 length: 12 amino acids. Trimming took off 3 bases at V and 11 bases at J, with 11 bases between the two ends. CDR3 region: CASSLGEGTQHF. The CDR3, as DNA: TGTGCCAGCAGCTTGGGGGAAGGGACCCAGCATTTT.

A note on this clonotype: Possible read error: a much larger clone is one base away. The chain uses TRBV2 and TRBJ2-1; either TRBD1 or TRBD2 may fit D (7 bases each). Trimming left V 6 bases short and J 1 base short, with 19 bases between. CDR1 is SNHLY and CDR2 is FYNNEI in the germline V gene. This CDR3 is built from 17 residues. CDR3 DNA sequence: TGTGCCAGCAGCTACCAAGCGGGACAGCCGTCCTACAATGAGCAGTTCTTC. It yields the protein CASSYQAGQPSYNEQFF.

This clonotype was recorded at least ten times. The J gene is TRBJ1-5, the V gene TRBV28; no definite D call. The CDR3 extends over 14 amino acids. Per the germline V gene, CDR1 is MDHEN and CDR2 is SYDVKM. V lost 6 bases to trimming and J lost 1 base, with 10 bases between them. CDR3: CASRTVESNQPQHF. The CDR3 nucleotides read TGTGCCAGCAGAACGGTAGAGAGCAATCAGCCCCAGCATTTT.

This chain uses TRBV27 with TRBJ2-7; TRBD2 aligns across 7 bases. The CDR3 contains 15 residues. Losses at the gene ends were 2 bases for V and 7 bases for J; bases not matched to a gene: 11. Germline CDR1 and CDR2: MNHEY and SMNVEV (reference sequence). The CDR3 is CASSLNWARGGEQYF. In DNA form, the CDR3 reads TGTGCCAGCAGTTTAAATTGGGCCCGGGGAGGGGAGCAGTACTTC.

In its sample, this clonotype was seen many times. V is TRBV11-2 and J is TRBJ1-5; no firm D call. Germline CDR1 SGHAT, CDR2 FQNNGV. V lost 3 bases to trimming and J lost 7 bases, with 10 bases between them. The CDR3 has 13 amino acids. CDR3 in amino acids: CASSLTSQQPQHF. The CDR3, as DNA: TGTGCCAGCAGCTTGACGAGCCAACAGCCCCAGCATTTT.

In its sample, this clonotype was seen a few times. A read error may account for a junction end that differs from germline. The J gene is TRBJ1-6, the V gene TRBV28; perhaps TRBD1 as D (6 bases). The CDR3 is made up of 13 amino acids. The germline V gene encodes CDR1 MDHEN and CDR2 SYDVKM. CDR3 in amino acids: CAGRGSYNSPLHF. CDR3 DNA: TGTGCCGGCAGGGGCTCCTATAATTCACCCCTCCACTTT.

This clonotype has a count of ten or more. J is TRBJ1-1 and V is TRBV19, with TRBD1 matching over 7 bases. CDR1 and CDR2 (germline): LNHDA, SQIVND (reference sequence). The V gene end was trimmed by 4 bases and the J gene end by 8 bases; junction bases not matched to a gene: 19. There are 17 residues in the CDR3. The CDR3 DNA reads as TGTGCCAGTAGTAACCGGGACAGACGCCCCCCACGGAACGAAGCTTTCTTT. It yields the protein CASSNRDRRPPRNEAFF.

Ten or more counts support this clonotype. The chain employs TRBV29-1 and TRBJ2-1; no definite D call. Germline V gene sequence: CDR1 SQVTM, CDR2 ANQGSEA. V was pared by 8 bases and J by 0 bases, with 11 bases between. CDR3 length: 13 residues. The chain's CDR3 is CSSRESSYNEQFF. CDR3 sequence (DNA): TGCAGCTCCCGCGAGAGCTCCTACAATGAGCAGTTCTTC.

This chain joins TRBV6-2 or TRBV6-3 and TRBJ2-1, with 8 bases that match TRBD2. Germline CDR1 is MNHEY and CDR2 is SVGEGT. The V segment lost 2 bases and the J segment 5 bases; nucleotides outside the gene matches: 5. The CDR3 extends over 15 amino acids. DNA of the CDR3: TGTGCCAGCAGTTACATTACTAGCGGTAACAATGAGCAGTTCTTC. This encodes CASSYITSGNNEQFF.

This clonotype was counted ten times or more. This chain links TRBV30 with TRBJ1-1; a weak D match, TRBD1 (5 bases). The CDR3 has 13 amino acids. Germline V CDR1 and CDR2: GTSNPN, SVGIG (reference sequence). The V and J ends lost 4 bases and 3 bases respectively, with 12 bases between them. Written as DNA, the CDR3 is TGTGCCTGGATAGGGACGGGGGACACTGAAGCTTTCTTT. Amino acids: CAWIGTGDTEAFF.

V is TRBV20-1 and J is TRBJ2-1; TRBD2 agrees at 8 bases. The V and J ends lost 7 bases and 10 bases, in that order; junction bases with no gene match: 6. In germline, CDR1 is DFQATT, CDR2 SNEGSKA (reference sequence). This CDR3 has 11 residues. This CDR3 is CSGDGRGEQFF. The CDR3 nucleotides are TGCAGTGGTGACGGGAGGGGGGAGCAGTTCTTC.

A note on this clonotype: One end of the junction fails to match germline, which may point to a read error. V is TRBV7-2 and J is TRBJ2-7, with 8 positions matching TRBD2. This CDR3 spans 16 amino acids. The germline V gene encodes CDR1 SGHTA and CDR2 FQGNSA. This CDR3 is CASSPLAGMSSYGQYF. The CDR3 DNA reads as TGTGCCAGCAGCCCTCTAGCGGGCATGAGCTCCTACGGGCAGTACTTC.

There are many counts of this clonotype. The gene calls are TRBV7-9 and TRBJ1-1, with D hard to call. V was pared by 5 bases and J by 4 bases, with 14 bases between. This CDR3 spans 14 amino acids. CDR1 and CDR2 from the germline V gene are SEHNR and FQNEAQ (reference sequence). This CDR3 reads CASSPLSGPTEAFF. CDR3 DNA sequence: TGTGCCAGCAGCCCCTTGTCTGGGCCCACTGAAGCTTTCTTT.

Many counts were recorded for this clonotype. This chain links TRBV3-1 with TRBJ2-7; 7 bases are a match to TRBD2. In germline, CDR1 is LGHDT, CDR2 YNNKEL (reference sequence). V shed 1 base and J 7 bases; nucleotides not matched to a gene: 7. CDR3 length: 14 amino acids. DNA for the CDR3: TGTGCCAGCAGCCAAGCCCCGACAGCGGGAGAGCAGTACTTC. This sequence encodes CASSQAPTAGEQYF.

To note about this clonotype: A much larger clone lies a single base off, so this may be a read error. The J gene is TRBJ2-1, the V gene TRBV28, with D perhaps matching TRBD1 or TRBD2 (6 bases each). V lost 5 bases to trimming and J lost 10 bases, with 18 bases between them. The CDR3 runs 14 residues. The germline CDR1 and CDR2 sequences are MDHEN and SYDVKM. The CDR3 nucleotides read TGTGCCAGCAGTCCGGGGGCGCTGCTGGGGGAGCAGTTCTTC. As protein: CASSPGALLGEQFF.

This chain connects TRBV5-5 to TRBJ2-7; D not resolved. The CDR3 runs 14 residues. Germline-derived CDR1 and CDR2 are SGHKS and YYEKEE (reference sequence). Deletions cut 3 bases from V and 3 bases from J, with 13 bases between. CDR3 residues: CASSSVLGGYEQYF. In DNA form, the CDR3 reads TGTGCCAGCAGCTCCGTTTTGGGCGGCTACGAGCAGTACTTC.

This clonotype showed up just a few times. Possible read error: a much larger clone is one base away. The rearrangement uses TRBV2 and TRBJ1-5; a possible D gene is TRBD1 (5 bases). V lost 4 bases, J lost 1 base, and 14 bases lay in between. This CDR3 is 16 amino acids long. Germline V gene data show CDR1 as SNHLY and CDR2 as FYNNEI. The CDR3 coding sequence is TGTGCCAGCAGTGGGGCCCAGGGAAGGAGCAATCAGCCCCAGCATTTT. This codes for CASSGAQGRSNQPQHF.

In its sample, this clonotype was seen many times. V usage is TRBV2 and J usage is TRBJ2-7; a possible D gene is TRBD1 (5 bases). V was shortened by 7 bases and J by 2 bases, with 18 bases between the two germline ends. In germline, CDR1 is SNHLY, CDR2 FYNNEI. The CDR3 sequence is 15 residues long. CDR3 nucleotides: TGTGCCAGCAAAGTTGGGGCCTTTGGGACCTACGAGCAGTACTTC. This gives the protein CASKVGAFGTYEQYF.

This clonotype showed up just a few times. J is TRBJ2-1 and V is TRBV6-1; 7 nucleotides agree with TRBD2. The CDR3 extends over 16 amino acids. Unmatched junction bases numbered 14, after V lost 5 bases and J lost 7 bases. Germline V gene data show CDR1 as MNHNS and CDR2 as SASEGT. The CDR3 DNA reads as TGTGCCAGCAGTCGAAGCAGCGGACTAGTGGGGAATGAGCAGTTCTTC. Translated: CASSRSSGLVGNEQFF.

This clonotype was detected ten times or more. This chain connects TRBV2 to TRBJ2-7; 9 bases agree with TRBD1. Germline V gene sequence: CDR1 SNHLY, CDR2 FYNNEI. The V gene end was trimmed by 7 bases and the J gene end by 6 bases; junction bases not matched to a gene: 7. The CDR3 sequence is 13 residues long. This CDR3 reads CASTGQGILEQYF. The CDR3 nucleotides are TGTGCCAGCACGGGACAGGGCATCCTCGAGCAGTACTTC.

This clonotype was counted ten times or more. V usage is TRBV6-5 and J usage is TRBJ2-1, with 10 bases fitting TRBD2. Trimming removed 4 bases from V and 8 bases from J; junction bases left unmatched: 8. This CDR3 region has 15 residues. The germline V gene encodes CDR1 MNHEY and CDR2 SVGAGI. This CDR3 reads CASSLGSGRSDEQFF. CDR3 coding DNA: TGTGCCAGCAGTTTGGGTAGCGGGAGGTCAGATGAGCAGTTCTTC.